This is a list of T cell receptor beta chains from one sample in a study of cytomegalovirus exposure and HLA in healthy donors. Assay used: immunoSEQ multiplex PCR; TCRdb lists only in-frame clones, some missing. The table lists 100,000 to 150,000 clones, around four fifths of them singletons. Sequenced sample: PBMCs. All receptors derive from a boy between 2 and 15 years old in good health and CMV-seronegative. Each CDR3 is given with its conserved first and last residue. Fields, in order: V gene, D gene, CDR3 length, J gene, clone size, CDR3 DNA, CDR3 protein. D genes are given only for firm matches. Only part of the rows carry a size: once, few, many, or a class if the clone is expanded.

TRBV27	.	17	TRBJ2-6	few	TGTGCCAGCAGTCCAACGGACAGTAACTCTGGGGCCAACGTCCTGACTTTC	CASSPTDSNSGANVLTF
TRBV12-5	TRBD1	17	TRBJ1-2	.	TGTGCTAGTGGTTTGGTCCCGATAGGGGGCGCAAACTATGGCTACACCTTC	CASGLVPIGGANYGYTF
TRBV7-8	.	13	TRBJ1-1	.	TGTGCCAGCAGCCTTAGTTTGAACACTGAAGCTTTCTTT	CASSLSLNTEAFF
TRBV7-7	.	15	TRBJ2-5	.	TGTGCTAGCAGCTTAGATCCGGGGGACCAAGAGACCCAGTACTTC	CASSLDPGDQETQYF
TRBV28	.	11	TRBJ2-1	.	TGTGCCAGCAGTTTACGCAGTGAGCAGTTCTTC	CASSLRSEQFF
TRBV6-1	.	14	TRBJ2-6	once	TGTGCCAGCAGTGAACTCTCTGGGGCCAACGTCCTGACTTTC	CASSELSGANVLTF
TRBV30	.	12	TRBJ1-2	.	TGTGCCTGGAGTGACGGGGTCTATGGCTACACCTTC	CAWSDGVYGYTF
TRBV7-2	.	13	TRBJ2-7	.	TGTGCCAGCAGCTTGGGCCGATCGTACGAGCAGTACTTC	CASSLGRSYEQYF
TRBV4-3	TRBD2	16	TRBJ2-7	.	TGCGCCAGCAGCCAAGATCTGCCTAGCGGGGGGTACGAGCAGTACTTC	CASSQDLPSGGYEQYF
TRBV11-2	.	15	TRBJ2-1	.	TGTGCCAGCAGCCCGCTACGGGGGGCATACAATGAGCAGTTCTTC	CASSPLRGAYNEQFF
TRBV7-9	TRBD2	13	TRBJ2-7	few	TGTGCCAGCAGCTGGACTAGAGGCTACGAGCAGTACTTC	CASSWTRGYEQYF
TRBV6-6	.	15	TRBJ1-1	.	TGTGCCAGCCGGTTCCAGCCACTGCAGGGGACTGAAGCTTTCTTT	CASRFQPLQGTEAFF
TRBV25-1	TRBD1	13	TRBJ1-2	.	TGTGCCAGCAGTGAGGAGGGACAGGGTTTCCACACCTTC	CASSEEGQGFHTF
TRBV9	TRBD2	16	TRBJ2-3	.	TGTGCCAGCACCCCAGACACTGCGGGGGATTCAGATACGCAGTATTTT	CASTPDTAGDSDTQYF
TRBV6-4	.	14	TRBJ1-1	.	TGTGCCAGCAGTGTTCAGGGGCTGAACACTGAAGCTTTCTTT	CASSVQGLNTEAFF
TRBV2	.	15	TRBJ1-4	few	TGTGCCAGGGGCGGGGAGGGAGCAACTAATGAAAAACTGTTTTTT	CARGGEGATNEKLFF
TRBV5-1	.	13	TRBJ2-3	few	TGCGCCAGCAGCCGCTCCGGGGCAGATACGCAGTATTTT	CASSRSGADTQYF
TRBV6-1	TRBD2	15	TRBJ2-5	.	TGTGCCAGCAGTGAACTAGCGGGAGATCAAGAGACCCAGTACTTC	CASSELAGDQETQYF
TRBV6-1	TRBD2	16	TRBJ2-5	.	TGTGCCAGCAGTGGGGGATGGCGGGGGGCCCAAGAGACCCAGTACTTC	CASSGGWRGAQETQYF
TRBV14	.	18	TRBJ2-7	once	TGTGCCAGCAGCCAAGTAGGTATGAGGGCAGGACGAACCTACGAGCAGTACTTC	CASSQVGMRAGRTYEQYF
TRBV5-4	TRBD1	16	TRBJ1-1	.	TGTGCCAGCAGCGTCCCGGGACAGGGGGCAGAGACTGAGGCTTTCTTT	CASSVPGQGAETEAFF
TRBV6-4	.	14	TRBJ2-3	.	TGTGCCAGCTCGCCGGGGGTCGGCACAGATACGCAGTATTTT	CASSPGVGTDTQYF
TRBV9	TRBD1	17	TRBJ1-2	few	TGTGCCAGCAGCGGACTCGGAGGGGGCAGTCTTAACTATGGCTACACCTTC	CASSGLGGGSLNYGYTF
TRBV6-1	.	12	TRBJ2-7	.	TGTGCCAGCAGTGAGACAGCCTACGAGCAGTACTTC	CASSETAYEQYF
TRBV13	TRBD1	16	TRBJ2-7	.	TGTGCCAGCAGCTTAGGCCAGGGGGACGGCTCCTACGAGCAGTACTTC	CASSLGQGDGSYEQYF
TRBV29-1	TRBD1	13	TRBJ1-2	.	TGCAGCGTGGGGGACAGGTGGACGGGCGGCTACACCTTC	CSVGDRWTGGYTF
TRBV14	.	15	TRBJ1-2	few	TGTGCCAGCAGCCGCTTTGGGACACGCGACTATGGCTACACCTTC	CASSRFGTRDYGYTF
TRBV7-9	TRBD1	13	TRBJ1-1	.	TGTGCCAGCAGCCCGGCAGGGGGCACTGAAGCTTTCTTT	CASSPAGGTEAFF
TRBV19	TRBD1	14	TRBJ1-1	.	TGTGCCAGTAGCCCGGTGGACAGGGTGTGGAAAGCTTTCTTT	CASSPVDRVWKAFF
TRBV4-3	.	14	TRBJ1-1	.	TGCGCCAGCAGCCCGCGACAGGCGGGCCTTGAAGCTTTCTTT	CASSPRQAGLEAFF
TRBV19	TRBD2	14	TRBJ2-1	.	TGTGCCAGTAGTTTCCTAGCGGAGACGGATGAGCAGTTCTTC	CASSFLAETDEQFF
TRBV7-2	.	14	TRBJ1-1	.	TGTGCCAGCAGCTTACTTACACAGGGCACTGAAGCTTTCTTT	CASSLLTQGTEAFF
TRBV7-2	.	16	TRBJ1-2	.	TGTGCCAGCAGCTTAGTTCCTCAGCGGGGGTATCGAGGCTACACCTTC	CASSLVPQRGYRGYTF
TRBV10-2	TRBD1	15	TRBJ1-5	.	TGCGCCAGCAGTGAGTCGACAGGGGGCAATCAGCCCCAGCATTTT	CASSESTGGNQPQHF
TRBV5-1	TRBD1	15	TRBJ2-7	.	TGCGCCAGCAGCTTGGCGGGACAGGGCCTTTACGAGCAGTACTTC	CASSLAGQGLYEQYF
TRBV7-9	.	15	TRBJ1-1	few	TGTGCCAGCAGCGAGACACACAGGGCCGAGACTGAAGCTTTCTTT	CASSETHRAETEAFF
TRBV27	.	15	TRBJ2-1	.	TGTGCCAGCAGTTCCGACAGAAGTCTATACAATGAGCAGTTCTTC	CASSSDRSLYNEQFF